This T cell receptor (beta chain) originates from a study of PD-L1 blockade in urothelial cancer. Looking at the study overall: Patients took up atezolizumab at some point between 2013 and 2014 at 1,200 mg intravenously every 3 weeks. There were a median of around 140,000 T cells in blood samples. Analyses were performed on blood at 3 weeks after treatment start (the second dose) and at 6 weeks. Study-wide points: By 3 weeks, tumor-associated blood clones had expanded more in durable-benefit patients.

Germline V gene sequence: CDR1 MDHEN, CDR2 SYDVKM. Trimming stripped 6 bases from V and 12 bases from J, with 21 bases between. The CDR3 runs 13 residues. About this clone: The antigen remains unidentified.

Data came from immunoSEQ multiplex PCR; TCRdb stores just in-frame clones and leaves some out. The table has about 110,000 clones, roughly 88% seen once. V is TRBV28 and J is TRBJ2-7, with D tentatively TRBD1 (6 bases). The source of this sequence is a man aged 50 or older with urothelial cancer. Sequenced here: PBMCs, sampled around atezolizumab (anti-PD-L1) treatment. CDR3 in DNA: TGTGCCAGCAGCCGCCTAGGGGGTATTGGGTTGTACTTC. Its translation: CASSRLGGIGLYF. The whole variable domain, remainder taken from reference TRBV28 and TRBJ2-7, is DVKVTQSSRYLVKRTGEKVFLECVQDMDHENMFWYRQDPGLGLRLIYFSYDVKMKEKGDIPEGYSVSREKKERFSLILESASTNQTSMYLCASSRLGGIGLYFGPGTRLTVT.